These 8 T cell receptor beta chains share one sample of origin, sequenced in a study of blood T cells in healthy people across ages. With a J-beta primer mix and a sample-barcoded 5' primer, a second PCR ran about 6 to 11 cycles. Each CDR3 protein is one row after TCRdb ran MiXCR on the 5' RACE reads. The table includes 650,000 to 1,000,000 distinct CDR3 sequences, approximately 35% detected once. Sequences were obtained from blood. The receptors originated from a man aged 18 to 30 in good health.

J is TRBJ1-1 and V is TRBV20-1; D not resolved. The CDR3 is made up of 13 amino acids. From germline, CDR1 is DFQATT and CDR2 SNEGSKA (reference sequence). Trimming cost V 0 bases and J 7 bases, with 12 bases left between them. The CDR3 here is CSARDNPKNEAFF. Here the CDR3 DNA reads TGCAGTGCTAGAGATAACCCGAAAAATGAAGCTTTCTTT.

This clonotype appeared a few times. The genes are TRBV3-1 and TRBJ2-5, with 7 bases fitting TRBD2. CDR3 length equals 16 residues. With V trimmed by 3 bases and J by 3 bases, 10 bases remained unmatched. CDR1 and CDR2 (germline): LGHDT, YNNKEL (reference sequence). The CDR3 nucleotides read TGTGCCAGCAGCCATCCGGGAGTAGCGGGCAAAGAGACCCAGTACTTC. It specifies CASSHPGVAGKETQYF.

In this sample, this clonotype turned up many times. The chain has TRBV20-1 and TRBJ2-1; D is unresolved. Germline V gene lookup returns CDR1 DFQATT and CDR2 SNEGSKA (reference sequence). V shed 2 bases and J shed 9 bases, with 8 bases lying between them. This CDR3 comprises 11 residues. CDR3 coding DNA: TGCAGTGCTAGAATATGGGGTGAGCAGTTCTTC. It yields the protein CSARIWGEQFF.

Points on this clonotype: A much larger clone is a single base away; this may be a read error. The genes are TRBV20-1 and TRBJ2-1; D is possibly TRBD2 (6 bases). There are 15 residues in the CDR3. Trimming left V 6 bases short and J 2 bases short, with 17 bases between. From germline, CDR1 is DFQATT and CDR2 SNEGSKA (reference sequence). This CDR3 reads CSANTAGFPYNEQFF. CDR3 nucleotides: TGCAGTGCAAATACCGCGGGGTTCCCCTACAATGAGCAGTTCTTC.

The chain joins TRBV6-5 to TRBJ2-5, with D uncertain. CDR1 is MNHEY and CDR2 is SVGAGI in the germline V gene. There are 14 residues in the CDR3. V lost 0 bases, J lost 1 base, and 6 bases lay in between. The CDR3 DNA reads TGTGCCAGCAGTTACTCACAGCTCCAAGAGACCCAGTACTTC. Protein product: CASSYSQLQETQYF.

This chain joins TRBV5-1 and TRBJ2-1; D may match TRBD1 or TRBD2 (5 bases each). V was pared by 4 bases and J by 4 bases, with 12 bases between. The CDR3 sequence is 14 residues long. Germline CDR1 SGHRS, CDR2 YFSETQ. CDR3 sequence: CASSRDLSYNEQFF. The CDR3 region has the DNA TGCGCCAGCAGCCGGGACCTATCATACAATGAGCAGTTCTTC. Filled out from reference TRBV5-1 and TRBJ2-1, the complete variable domain reads KAGVTQTPRYLIKTRGQQVTLSCSPISGHRSVSWYQQTPGQGLQFLFEYFSETQRNKGNFPGRFSGRQFSNSRSEMNVSTLELGDSALYLCASSRDLSYNEQFFGPGTRLTVL.

The chain links TRBV20-1 to TRBJ1-4; no reliable D call. The CDR3 has 14 amino acids. Trimming cost V 3 bases and J 0 bases, with 8 bases left between them. Per germline, CDR1 DFQATT and CDR2 SNEGSKA (reference sequence). Here the CDR3 reads CSASSGPTNEKLFF. The CDR3 DNA sequence: TGCAGTGCTAGTTCCGGGCCAACTAATGAAAAACTGTTTTTT.

This clonotype was observed many times. CDR3 residues: CASSQAPPGVGYTF. The CDR3 coding sequence is TGCGCCAGCAGCCAAGCCCCCCCAGGTGTTGGCTACACCTTC. This rearrangement joins TRBV4-3 to TRBJ1-2; D is undetermined. Looked up from germline, CDR1 is LGHNA and CDR2 is YSLEER. The CDR3 runs 14 residues. Trimming removed 1 base at V and 7 bases at J, with 13 bases between.